What follows are 21 T cell receptor beta chains derived from one specimen sequenced in a study of beta chain features in type 1 diabetes. Study conclusions and caveats: When Type 1 diabetes patients were examined, their TCRB CDR3s proved moderately but significantly shorter in all four CD4+ subsets.

These receptors have no identified antigens. Expressed TCRB transcripts were sequenced because the isolated RNA had all been reverse transcribed beforehand. Sequencing used immunoSEQ multiplex PCR; TCRdb keeps in-frame clones, though not all of them. The sample lists a few hundred thousand clones, around an eighth occurring once. The specimen was naive CD4+ T cells from blood. The receptor source for this set is a woman younger than 30 with type 1 diabetes.

The chain combines TRBV5-1 with TRBJ2-7; D may be TRBD1 (5 bases). Germline CDR1 and CDR2: SGHRS and YFSETQ. V shed 5 bases and J shed 2 bases, with 17 bases lying between them. The CDR3 runs to 15 residues. CDR3 amino acids: CASRSTLKDTYEQYF. As DNA, the CDR3 is TGCGCCAGCAGGTCTACCTTGAAGGACACCTACGAGCAGTACTTC.

This chain links TRBV7-9 with TRBJ1-1; TRBD1 might be the D (6 bases). Germline values: CDR1 SEHNR, CDR2 FQNEAQ (reference sequence). Trimming took 5 bases from V and 11 from J, leaving 15 bases between them. CDR3 length equals 12 residues. CDR3 in DNA: TGTGCCAGCAGCATCGACAGGCTCGGTGCTTTCTTT. It specifies CASSIDRLGAFF.

The V gene is TRBV12-5, the J gene TRBJ2-7, with a weak D call TRBD1 (5 bases). This CDR3 has 17 amino acids. Germline V lookup: CDR1 LGHNT, CDR2 FRNRAP. Trimming shortened V by 5 bases and J by 4 bases, and 24 bases separated the two germline ends. DNA for the CDR3: TGTGCTAGTGGTCCCAGGGAAGATTTCGGATCGGGTTACGAGCAGTACTTC. Its translation is CASGPREDFGSGYEQYF.

This clone was seen more than once but under ten times. This rearrangement joins TRBV28 to TRBJ2-7; a possible D gene is TRBD2 (6 bases). CDR1 is MDHEN, CDR2 SYDVKM, per germline. V gave up 6 bases and J gave up 2 bases, with 17 bases separating them. This CDR3 has 15 amino acids. CDR3 in amino acids: CASRLSGAVTYEQYF. In nucleotides, the CDR3 is TGTGCCAGCAGACTTAGCGGAGCCGTGACCTACGAGCAGTACTTC.

This clone came up a few times. The chain links TRBV5-1 to TRBJ2-7, with 8 bases identical to TRBD2. The CDR3 is 13 amino acids. Germline V lookup: CDR1 SGHRS, CDR2 YFSETQ. J was trimmed by 6 bases and V by 3 bases; bases with no gene match: 5. As DNA, the CDR3 is TGCGCCAGCAGCTCAGCGGGGGCCGGCGAGCAGTACTTC. It yields the protein CASSSAGAGEQYF.

This chain joins TRBV25-1 and TRBJ2-3, with TRBD1 as a possible D gene (5 bases). Trimming removed 7 bases at V and 1 base at J, with 9 bases between. This CDR3 is built from 13 residues. Germline CDR1 and CDR2: MGHDK and SYGVNS. CDR3 region: CASNGQGTDTQYF. In nucleotides, the CDR3 is TGTGCCAGCAATGGACAAGGCACAGATACGCAGTATTTT.

The chain recombines TRBV18 with TRBJ2-3; possibly TRBD2 for D (5 bases). The V gene lost 2 bases and the J gene lost 2 bases, with 11 bases spanning the gap. The germline V gene has CDR1 KGHSH and CDR2 LQKENI. The CDR3 extends over 15 amino acids. In DNA form, the CDR3 reads TGTGCCAGCTCACCAGAGGGCGGACTCACAGATACGCAGTATTTT. This translates into CASSPEGGLTDTQYF.

CDR3 DNA: TGCGCCAGCAGCTTTACCGGGACAGAGAATTCACCCCTCCACTTT. It codes for CASSFTGTENSPLHF. The chain joins TRBV5-1 to TRBJ1-6, with 7 bases fitting TRBD1. Per germline, CDR1 SGHRS and CDR2 YFSETQ. Trimming removed 2 bases from V and 7 bases from J; junction bases left unmatched: 6. The CDR3 runs to 15 residues.

This sequence joins TRBV4-3 and TRBJ1-2, with a tentative D call TRBD1 (5 bases). CDR1 LGHNA and CDR2 YSLEER come from the germline V gene. The CDR3 loop spans 17 amino acids. V lost 4 bases and J lost 2, with 20 bases in between. CDR3 protein: CASSPTPRGVANYGYTF. The DNA for the CDR3 is TGCGCCAGCAGCCCGACTCCTCGGGGGGTCGCGAACTATGGCTACACCTTC.

In its sample, this clone was seen a few times. This sequence joins TRBV27 and TRBJ2-7, with a tentative D call TRBD2 (6 bases). The CDR3 covers 13 residues. Trimming removed 5 bases at V and 5 bases at J, with 13 bases between. CDR1 is MNHEY, CDR2 SMNVEV, per germline (reference sequence). CDR3 amino acids: CASSTRGGDEQYF. The DNA for the CDR3 is TGTGCCAGCAGTACAAGGGGCGGGGACGAGCAGTACTTC.

The chain couples TRBV15 to TRBJ2-1, with D tentatively TRBD1 (5 bases). The CDR3 covers 16 residues. Germline V CDR1 and CDR2: LNHNV, YYDKDF (reference sequence). Trimming took 1 base from V and 4 from J, leaving 14 bases between them. DNA for the CDR3: TGTGCCACCAGCAGAGCCCCCCCGACAGTTTACAATGAGCAGTTCTTC. It specifies CATSRAPPTVYNEQFF.

The genes are TRBV7-9 and TRBJ2-7, with 11 nucleotides matching TRBD2. There are 14 residues in the CDR3. V dropped 6 bases and J dropped 2; count of bases not matched to a gene: 3. The germline CDR1 and CDR2 sequences are SEHNR and FQNEAQ (reference sequence). CDR3 region: CASRPSGRPYEQYF. The CDR3, as DNA: TGTGCCAGCAGACCTAGCGGGAGGCCCTACGAGCAGTACTTC.

This clone was detected only a few times. The V and J genes are TRBV7-2 and TRBJ2-3; no reliable D call. V shed 1 base and J shed 6 bases, with 17 bases lying between them. Germline CDR1 is SGHTA and CDR2 is FQGNSA. The length of the CDR3 is 16 residues. CDR3 in DNA: TGTGCCAGCAGCTTAGTTGTTGGCGGTCCCGGGGATACGCAGTATTTT. This codes for CASSLVVGGPGDTQYF.

This clone appeared a few times. The chain is built from TRBV7-9 and TRBJ1-1; 9 bases align to TRBD1. Germline V gene lookup returns CDR1 SEHNR and CDR2 FQNEAQ (reference sequence). The V and J ends lost 2 bases and 4 bases, in that order; junction bases with no gene match: 5. The CDR3 runs to 15 residues. The CDR3 DNA reads TGTGCCAGCAGCTTAACCGGGACAGGGAGCACTGAAGCTTTCTTT. This codes for CASSLTGTGSTEAFF.

On this clone: The same CDR3 also results from other DNA sequences found in this sample. The gene calls are TRBV29-1 and TRBJ1-1; a possible D gene is TRBD1 (5 bases). V was cut by 3 bases and J by 2 bases, with 16 bases left in between. This CDR3 contains 15 residues. CDR1 and CDR2 (germline): SQVTM, ANQGSEA. The CDR3 region has the DNA TGCAGCGTTGATTGGGAGGGGCTACAAAACACTGAAGCTTTCTTT. It encodes CSVDWEGLQNTEAFF.

This clone showed up just a few times. This chain uses TRBV7-2 with TRBJ2-2, with D perhaps TRBD2 (6 bases). This CDR3 contains 16 residues. Germline loops: CDR1 SGHTA, CDR2 FQGNSA. V was trimmed by 5 bases and J by 4 bases, leaving 17 bases between them. The CDR3 loop reads CASSIRRDLGTGELFF. DNA for the CDR3: TGTGCCAGCAGCATCCGGAGGGATTTGGGCACCGGGGAGCTGTTTTTT.

This clone was seen more than once but under ten times. The chain is built from TRBV28 and TRBJ2-7; tentative D call: TRBD2 (6 bases). The V gene lost 5 bases and the J gene lost 1 base, with 18 bases spanning the gap. The CDR3 runs to 16 residues. Germline V gene sequence: CDR1 MDHEN, CDR2 SYDVKM. The CDR3 sequence: CASSDLPGTDSYEQYF. The DNA of the CDR3 is TGTGCCAGCAGTGATCTCCCGGGGACTGATTCCTACGAGCAGTACTTC.

The V call is TRBV9, the J call TRBJ2-1; a weak D match, TRBD1 (6 bases). The CDR3 is 15 amino acids. Germline V CDR1 and CDR2: SGDLS, YYNGEE. V dropped 0 bases and J dropped 11 bases, with 18 bases sitting between them. The CDR3 region has the DNA TGTGCCAGCAGCGTAGGGGGCGACAGGCGGGCTCAGCAGTTCTTC. Protein sequence: CASSVGGDRRAQQFF.

This clone was found a few times. DNA for the CDR3: TGTGCCAGCGGAGGGGCGCGGGAGGACTATGGCTACACCTTC. Protein product: CASGGAREDYGYTF. The V gene is TRBV9, the J gene TRBJ1-2, with D perhaps TRBD1 (5 bases). The CDR3 is made up of 14 amino acids. The germline gives CDR1 SGDLS, CDR2 YYNGEE. V shed 7 bases and J shed 3 bases, with 16 bases lying between them.

This clone turned up a few times. This rearrangement joins TRBV28 to TRBJ2-5; TRBD2 aligns across 11 bases. Germline CDR1 reads MDHEN; CDR2 reads SYDVKM. The CDR3 totals 16 residues. The V and J ends lost 5 bases and 5 bases, in that order; junction bases with no gene match: 10. The CDR3 here is CASSTVAGGRLETQYF. The DNA for the CDR3 is TGTGCCAGCAGTACGGTAGCGGGAGGGCGGTTGGAGACCCAGTACTTC.

The chain employs TRBV27 and TRBJ2-1; D possibly corresponds to TRBD2 (6 bases). V was shortened by 6 bases and J by 6 bases, with 18 bases between the two germline ends. The CDR3 consists of 15 residues. Per germline, CDR1 MNHEY and CDR2 SMNVEV (reference sequence). In DNA, the CDR3 is TGTGCCAGCAGACCTGGGGGGACCATTTTCAATGAGCAGTTCTTC. Translating it yields CASRPGGTIFNEQFF.